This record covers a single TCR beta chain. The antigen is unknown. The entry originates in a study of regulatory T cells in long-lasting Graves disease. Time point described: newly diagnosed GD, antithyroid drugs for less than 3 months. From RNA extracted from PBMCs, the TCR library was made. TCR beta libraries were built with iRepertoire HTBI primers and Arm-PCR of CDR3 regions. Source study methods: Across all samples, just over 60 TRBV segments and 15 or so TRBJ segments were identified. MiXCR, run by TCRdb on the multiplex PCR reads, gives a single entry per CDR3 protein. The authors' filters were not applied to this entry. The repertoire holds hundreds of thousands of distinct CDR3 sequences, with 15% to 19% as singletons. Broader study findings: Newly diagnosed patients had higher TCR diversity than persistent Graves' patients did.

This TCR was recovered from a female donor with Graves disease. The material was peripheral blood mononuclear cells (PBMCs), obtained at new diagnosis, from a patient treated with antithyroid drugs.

CDR3 sequence: CASSLESSSQQFF. The CDR3 DNA reads TGTGCCAGCAGCTTGGAGTCTTCAAGTCAGCAGTTCTTC. The J gene is TRBJ2-1, the V gene TRBV5-6; D gene unclear. Trimming left V 0 bases short and J 11 bases short, with 12 bases between. This CDR3 has 13 amino acids. Germline V gene data show CDR1 as SGHDT and CDR2 as YYEEEE.